This TCR beta chain was identified during a study of T cell responses to AZD1222 COVID-19 vaccine (dated by TCRdb to the early 2020s). The study in broad terms: AZD1222 recipients given second doses at about 4 weeks or at about 12 weeks were pooled, since spike-specific TCR depth and breadth were not found to differ between the two schedules. TCR sequencing covered more than 230 trial participants: around 210 given two doses of AZD1222 and 26 given two doses of MenACWY control vaccine. Trial participants were enrolled by age into 18-55, 56-69 and 70-plus year subgroups, with approximately 160, 26 and 62 TCR-sequenced participants respectively. Points the paper makes about the study in general: After two AZD1222 doses, both the breadth and the depth of spike-specific TCRs were significantly higher than at day 0 and than in MenACWY recipients. Conclusions about previously exposed vaccinees are limited, since just five or six AZD1222 recipients were seropositive for SARS-CoV-2 at baseline. CD4 TCRs associated with the vaccine covered the entire spike protein, and the dominant responses were in regions 160-218 and 743-854. Reportedly, close to half of the unique spike-specific TCRs recognized epitopes lying outside the regions that are mutated in the B.1.351 and B.1.1.7 variants. Participants were mostly white British, with more females than males. The authors suggested clonal diversity may have been underestimated. Because no samples from the day 14 peak response were available, repertoires could be characterized only after the peak T cell response. The 56-69-year group was small, and its depth increase did not reach significance, likely because of low power.

The CDR3 regions of human TCRbeta chains were analyzed by immunosequencing. Processing in the source paper ran as follows. Repertoire TCRs were matched against a reference library of SARS-CoV-2-specific TCRs generated with the MIRA antigen-specificity platform. Breadth was defined as the fraction of unique TCRs that were SARS-CoV-2-associated. Depth was defined as the fraction of total T cells that were SARS-CoV-2-associated. Using the MIRA data, each spike-specific TCR was assigned both to the spike region to which the TCR was reactive and to a CD4 or CD8 class. Log10-transformed breadth and depth values were compared by one-way ANOVA with Sidak's multiple comparisons tests. As stored in TCRdb, this immuneACCESS dataset retains in-frame rearrangements with V and J assigned. A fraction of the clones does not appear; measured against another copy, unresolved V genes explain less than half of the discrepancy, and the remainder lacks a known reason. For V, J and clone size, that table is used; D and trimming come from the DNA. The sample has approximately 160,000 clones on record, around 92% of them singletons. The ten largest clones add up to about 0.9% of the sample.

The time point label of this sample denotes: baseline before first vaccination. The vaccinee samples were drawn from two UK trials, COV001 and COV002, one of which was a single-blind randomized controlled phase 2/3 trial testing AZD1222 (ChAdOx1 nCoV-19) in healthy adults. For TCRbeta chain sequencing, PBMC samples were collected from trial participants at day 0 and at day 28 after the second dose. For this clone: No antigen is known for it. Base quality data are lacking; no much larger clone is found one base away.

This TCR derives from an adult in good health. Sequenced here: peripheral blood, sampled on day 0 of AZD1222 vaccination.

The nucleotides are TGTGCCAGCAGTTACGCGACCGGTATAGCCAAAAACATTCAGTACTTC. This codes for CASSYATGIAKNIQYF. This receptor chain uses TRBV6-5 and TRBJ2-4; the D gene remains uncertain. From cysteine to phenylalanine, the CDR3 is 16 amino acids long. Only CDR3 DNA remains: 48 bases, in frame from the first base. CDR1 and CDR2 were assigned from the germline V gene as MNHEY and SVGAGI. Trimming at the junction amounts to 2 bases on V and 0 bases on J, and the germline ends lie 11 bases apart.